This T cell receptor (beta chain) was recovered during a study of blood T cell repertoires in COVID-19. The overall study: Acute-phase and convalescent COVID-19 samples originated in the United States, Italy and Spain. PBMCs, B-cell-depleted T cells, or T cells provided the cDNA or gDNA that made up the material.

This CDR3 contains 16 residues. Germline-derived CDR1 and CDR2 are SEHNR and FQNEAQ (reference sequence). The V segment lost 1 base and the J segment 2 bases; nucleotides outside the gene matches: 1. Those who participated ranged in age from 18 to 89 years and resided in about two dozen US areas. Study processing details: Researchers report that nucleated cell counts were estimated from reference gene primer amplification. Measured with immunoSEQ multiplex PCR; TCRdb has only the in-frame clones, and not every one. V, J and clone size were drawn from that table, and D and trimming were deduced from the DNA. The data contain roughly 400,000 clones, 70% to 90% of them seen just once; the ten biggest clones take up around 2%.

The chain couples TRBV7-9 to TRBJ2-2; TRBD2 matches at 10 bases. The source is a woman between 40 and 55 years old with acute COVID-19. The sequenced material came from PBMCs or T cells enriched from blood (not recorded which). CDR3 DNA sequence: TGTGCCAGCAGCTTAGAACTAGCGGGAAACACCGGGGAGCTGTTTTTT. Translated: CASSLELAGNTGELFF. The whole variable domain, remainder taken from reference TRBV7-9 and TRBJ2-2, is DTGVSQNPRHKITKRGQNVTFRCDPISEHNRLYWYRQTLGQGPEFLTYFQNEAQLEKSRLLSDRFSAERPKGSFSTLEIQRTEQGDSAMYLCASSLELAGNTGELFFGEGSRLTVL.